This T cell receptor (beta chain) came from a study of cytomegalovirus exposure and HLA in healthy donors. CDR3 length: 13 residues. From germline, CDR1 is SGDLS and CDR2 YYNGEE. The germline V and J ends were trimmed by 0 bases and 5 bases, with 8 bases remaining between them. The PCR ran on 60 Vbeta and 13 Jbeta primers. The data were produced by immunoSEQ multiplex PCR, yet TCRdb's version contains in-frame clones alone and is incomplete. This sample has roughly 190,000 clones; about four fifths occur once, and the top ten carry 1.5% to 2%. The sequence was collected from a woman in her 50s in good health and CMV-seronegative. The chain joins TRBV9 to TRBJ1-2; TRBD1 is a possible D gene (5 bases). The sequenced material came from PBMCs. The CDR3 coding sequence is TGTGCCAGCAGCGTAGGAGACAGTTATGGCTACACCTTC. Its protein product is CASSVGDSYGYTF.